Listed below are T cell receptor beta chains from one sample, sequenced in a study of identifying expanded T cells in peripheral blood. Assay: immunoSEQ multiplex PCR; the TCRdb copy retains only in-frame clones and omits some. There are some 90,000 clones in the sample; 70% to 90% occur only once, and around 20% lies in the top ten. Input material: blood. The receptors come from a person aged 18 to 75 in good health. CDR3s include the opening cysteine and the closing phenylalanine or tryptophan.

CDR3	V	length
CASSFPPDTQYF	TRBV7-2	12
CASSIFTGAGAGTGELFF	TRBV19	18
CASAGGGELFF	TRBV2	11
CASSLGQGNEKLFF	TRBV7-6	14
CASAFWGSGGYTF	TRBV2	13
CASIPGLANGELFF	TRBV6-1	14
CASSQDQNTGELFF	TRBV4-1	14
CASSTRLPSGNTIYF	TRBV19	15
CASSSPSGGTNTGELFF	TRBV11-2	17
CSVLIGNQPQHF	TRBV29-1	12
CASSLVPSTSVEQFF	TRBV5-6	15
CSAHTGDLSF	TRBV20-1	10